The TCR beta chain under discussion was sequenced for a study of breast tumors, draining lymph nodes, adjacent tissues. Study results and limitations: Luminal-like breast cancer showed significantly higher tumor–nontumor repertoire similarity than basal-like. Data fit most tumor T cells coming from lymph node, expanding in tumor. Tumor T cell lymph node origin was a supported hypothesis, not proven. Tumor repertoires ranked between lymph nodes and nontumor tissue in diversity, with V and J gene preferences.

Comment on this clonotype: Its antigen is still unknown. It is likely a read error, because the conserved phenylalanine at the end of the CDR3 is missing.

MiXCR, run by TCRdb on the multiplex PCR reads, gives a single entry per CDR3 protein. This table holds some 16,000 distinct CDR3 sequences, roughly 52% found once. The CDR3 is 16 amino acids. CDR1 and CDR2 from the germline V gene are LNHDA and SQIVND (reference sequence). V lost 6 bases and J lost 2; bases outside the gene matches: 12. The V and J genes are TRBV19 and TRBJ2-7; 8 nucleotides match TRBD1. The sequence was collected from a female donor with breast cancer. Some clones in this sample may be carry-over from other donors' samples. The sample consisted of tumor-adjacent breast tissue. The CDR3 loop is CASSGTLTGDPYEQYL. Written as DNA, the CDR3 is TGTGCCAGTAGCGGGACCTTGACAGGGGACCCCTACGAGCAGTACCTC.